Sequencing of this T cell receptor (beta chain) was carried out in a study of OX40 agonist ivuxolimab in advanced cancers. Note on this clone: What it binds is not known.

The repertoire was sequenced with immunoSEQ multiplex PCR; TCRdb's copy has only in-frame clones and lacks some. This table has around 70,000 clones, approximately 83% appearing once. Points from the study as a whole: Clonal expansion by week 6 occurred in CD4+ and CD8+ blood T cells (at 0.1 to 3.0 mg/kg). The authors did not determine the antigen specificity of the expanded peripheral T cells.

The CDR3 runs to 11 residues. The V gene's germline CDR1 is SGHDT and CDR2 YYEEEE. Between the trimmed V and J ends, which lost 3 bases and 7 bases, there was a span of 7 bases. This specimen consisted of CD4+ or CD8+ T cells sorted from blood, obtained in a trial of the OX40 agonist ivuxolimab. The TCR comes from an adult with an advanced solid tumor such as melanoma, head and neck, liver or kidney cancer. This rearrangement joins TRBV5-6 to TRBJ1-2; D unclear. The CDR3 bases are TGTGCCAGCAGCTGGGGAGGTGGCTACACCTTC. Translating gives CASSWGGGYTF.